Listed below are T cell receptor beta chains from one sample, sequenced in a study of T-cell reconstitution after alpha-beta-depleted transplantation in children. TCRdb ran MiXCR on the PCR reads and lists one entry per CDR3 protein. The sample includes approximately 800,000 distinct CDR3 sequences, under 20% of them seen just once. The sequencing here drew on PBMCs, mostly from graft donor cells, taken 360 days after TCRalphabeta/CD19-depleted stem cell transplant. The receptors were sampled from a male patient younger than 18 who had a stem cell transplant for acute lymphoblastic leukemia, so the T cells may come from the graft donor. Both conserved end residues are part of each CDR3. A D gene is named only where the DNA matches it firmly. The size field is filled for only some rows; it gives once, few, many or a size class.

d_call: NA
cdr3_length: 15
v_call: TRBV9
clone_size: many
j_call: TRBJ1-5
cdr3_nt: TGTGCCAGCAGCATAGACGGGATGAGTGTTCAGCCCCAGCATTTT
cdr3_aa: CASSIDGMSVQPQHF

d_call: TRBD1
cdr3_length: 16
v_call: TRBV7-9
clone_size: few
j_call: TRBJ2-7
cdr3_nt: TGTGCCAGCAGCTCAGGTCCGGACAGGGCCTCCTACGAGCAGTACTTC
cdr3_aa: CASSSGPDRASYEQYF

d_call: NA
cdr3_length: 14
v_call: TRBV15
clone_size: NA
j_call: TRBJ2-5
cdr3_nt: TGTGCCACCAGCAGAGATCTGGGTGTGGAGACCCAGTACTTC
cdr3_aa: CATSRDLGVETQYF

d_call: NA
cdr3_length: 14
v_call: TRBV29-1
clone_size: few
j_call: TRBJ2-2
cdr3_nt: TGCAGCGTTGAAGATCGGGCAGGGCAGGGGGAGCTGTTTTTT
cdr3_aa: CSVEDRAGQGELFF

d_call: TRBD1
cdr3_length: 16
v_call: TRBV7-9
clone_size: few
j_call: TRBJ1-1
cdr3_nt: TGTGCCAGCAGCGATATACAGGGGGGTCTAGCTCGTGAAGCTTTCTTT
cdr3_aa: CASSDIQGGLAREAFF

d_call: TRBD2
cdr3_length: 14
v_call: TRBV12-3/TRBV12-4
clone_size: NA
j_call: TRBJ2-1
cdr3_nt: TGTGCCAGCAGTTCTAGCGGGAGGGGTTATGAGCAGTTCTTC
cdr3_aa: CASSSSGRGYEQFF

d_call: NA
cdr3_length: 14
v_call: TRBV10-3
clone_size: NA
j_call: TRBJ2-7
cdr3_nt: TGTGCCATCAGGGATATGACTGTCTCCTACGAGCAGTACTTC
cdr3_aa: CAIRDMTVSYEQYF

d_call: NA
cdr3_length: 12
v_call: TRBV12-3/TRBV12-4
clone_size: NA
j_call: TRBJ2-7
cdr3_nt: TGTGCCAGCAGGATACAGGGTTACGAGCAGTACTTC
cdr3_aa: CASRIQGYEQYF

d_call: NA
cdr3_length: 15
v_call: TRBV12-3/TRBV12-4
clone_size: NA
j_call: TRBJ2-3
cdr3_nt: TGTGCCAGCAGCAGGCACTTATCTAGCACAGATACGCAGTATTTT
cdr3_aa: CASSRHLSSTDTQYF

d_call: TRBD2
cdr3_length: 14
v_call: TRBV4-1
clone_size: NA
j_call: TRBJ2-7
cdr3_nt: TGCGCCAGCAGCCAAGGGGAGGGCTCCTACGAGCAGTACTTC
cdr3_aa: CASSQGEGSYEQYF

d_call: NA
cdr3_length: 12
v_call: TRBV20-1
clone_size: few
j_call: TRBJ2-1
cdr3_nt: TGCAGTGCCCGGAAAGAGGTGGGTGAGCAGTTCTTC
cdr3_aa: CSARKEVGEQFF

d_call: NA
cdr3_length: 15
v_call: TRBV12-3/TRBV12-4
clone_size: many
j_call: TRBJ2-4
cdr3_nt: TGTGCCAGCAGTTTATCGAGAGTAGCCAAAAACATTCAGTACTTC
cdr3_aa: CASSLSRVAKNIQYF

d_call: NA
cdr3_length: 14
v_call: TRBV27
clone_size: NA
j_call: TRBJ2-7
cdr3_nt: TGTGCCAGCAGTTTTTCGTCAATGGCTTCCGAGCAGTACTTC
cdr3_aa: CASSFSSMASEQYF

d_call: TRBD2
cdr3_length: 16
v_call: TRBV20-1
clone_size: many
j_call: TRBJ2-3
cdr3_nt: TGCAGTGCTAGAGCGCGACTAGCGGGAGTCGCAGATACGCAGTATTTT
cdr3_aa: CSARARLAGVADTQYF

d_call: TRBD2
cdr3_length: 17
v_call: TRBV5-1
clone_size: NA
j_call: TRBJ2-2
cdr3_nt: TGCGCCAGCAGCTCCGGGAGCGGGAGGGCTGAGACCGGGGAGCTGTTTTTT
cdr3_aa: CASSSGSGRAETGELFF

d_call: TRBD2
cdr3_length: 19
v_call: TRBV25-1
clone_size: few
j_call: TRBJ2-1
cdr3_nt: TGTGCCAGCAGTGCGACCCCGGGGATAGCGGGGGACTCCTACAATGAGCAGTTCTTC
cdr3_aa: CASSATPGIAGDSYNEQFF

d_call: NA
cdr3_length: 13
v_call: TRBV6-1
clone_size: NA
j_call: TRBJ2-7
cdr3_nt: TGTGCCAGCAGAGAGGACAGAATTCACGAGCAGTACTTC
cdr3_aa: CASREDRIHEQYF

d_call: TRBD1
cdr3_length: 15
v_call: TRBV5-1
clone_size: many
j_call: TRBJ2-1
cdr3_nt: TGCGCCAGCAGCTTGTCGGGACAGACCTACAATGAGCAGTTCTTC
cdr3_aa: CASSLSGQTYNEQFF

d_call: NA
cdr3_length: 17
v_call: TRBV4-1
clone_size: many
j_call: TRBJ2-3
cdr3_nt: TGCGCCAGCAGCCAAGTGAGACAAGGAATGAACGCAGATACGCAGTATTTT
cdr3_aa: CASSQVRQGMNADTQYF

d_call: TRBD2
cdr3_length: 17
v_call: TRBV5-1
clone_size: NA
j_call: TRBJ2-1
cdr3_nt: TGCGCCAGCAGCTTGCTCCCGGGACTAGCGGGAGGGAATGAGCAGTTCTTC
cdr3_aa: CASSLLPGLAGGNEQFF

d_call: NA
cdr3_length: 15
v_call: TRBV9
clone_size: NA
j_call: TRBJ2-7
cdr3_nt: TGTGCCAGCAGCCTCCTCCCCGGGACCCCCTACGAGCAGTACTTC
cdr3_aa: CASSLLPGTPYEQYF

d_call: TRBD2
cdr3_length: 20
v_call: TRBV2
clone_size: NA
j_call: TRBJ2-1
cdr3_nt: TGTGCCAGCAGTGAAAATAGAGGTGGGTGGAAGGGCGGGAGGTTCGATGAGCAGTTCTTC
cdr3_aa: CASSENRGGWKGGRFDEQFF

d_call: TRBD2
cdr3_length: 17
v_call: TRBV18
clone_size: NA
j_call: TRBJ2-1
cdr3_nt: TGTGCCAGCTCACCGAAGGGACTAGCGGGAGAGGTGAATGAGCAGTTCTTC
cdr3_aa: CASSPKGLAGEVNEQFF

d_call: NA
cdr3_length: 15
v_call: TRBV4-1
clone_size: NA
j_call: TRBJ1-1
cdr3_nt: TGCGCCAGCAGCCAACTGGGGTATGGAGGGGTTGAAGCTTTCTTT
cdr3_aa: CASSQLGYGGVEAFF

d_call: TRBD2
cdr3_length: 14
v_call: TRBV3-1
clone_size: few
j_call: TRBJ2-5
cdr3_nt: TGTGCCAGCAGCCAAGAAAGCGGGGGAAAGACCCAGTACTTC
cdr3_aa: CASSQESGGKTQYF

d_call: NA
cdr3_length: 14
v_call: TRBV12-3/TRBV12-4
clone_size: NA
j_call: TRBJ1-1
cdr3_nt: TGTGCCAGCAGTTTCGGCTGGGGGAACACTGAAGCTTTCTTT
cdr3_aa: CASSFGWGNTEAFF

d_call: NA
cdr3_length: 13
v_call: TRBV6-6
clone_size: few
j_call: TRBJ2-3
cdr3_nt: TGTGCCAGCATAGGTTTCCTCACAGATACGCAGTATTTT
cdr3_aa: CASIGFLTDTQYF

d_call: TRBD1
cdr3_length: 14
v_call: TRBV5-1
clone_size: NA
j_call: TRBJ2-7
cdr3_nt: TGCGCCAGCAGCTTGGTAGACAGGGCCTACGAGCAGTACTTC
cdr3_aa: CASSLVDRAYEQYF

d_call: TRBD2
cdr3_length: 17
v_call: TRBV11-2
clone_size: NA
j_call: TRBJ2-1
cdr3_nt: TGTGCCAGCAGCTTACGGGGCCTAAGGGGAGGGCTTAATGAGCAGTTCTTC
cdr3_aa: CASSLRGLRGGLNEQFF

d_call: NA
cdr3_length: 14
v_call: TRBV12-3/TRBV12-4
clone_size: NA
j_call: TRBJ1-4
cdr3_nt: TGTGCCAGCAGGAAAGGGATGGGTAATGAAAAACTGTTTTTT
cdr3_aa: CASRKGMGNEKLFF

d_call: TRBD2
cdr3_length: 16
v_call: TRBV7-2
clone_size: few
j_call: TRBJ2-7
cdr3_nt: TGTGCCAGCAGCTTAGCCGCGGGACTAGCGGGAGACGAGCAGTACTTC
cdr3_aa: CASSLAAGLAGDEQYF

d_call: NA
cdr3_length: 11
v_call: TRBV7-2
clone_size: few
j_call: TRBJ2-3
cdr3_nt: TGTGCCAGCAGCTTCGCTTATACGCAGTATTTT
cdr3_aa: CASSFAYTQYF

d_call: NA
cdr3_length: 13
v_call: TRBV27
clone_size: many
j_call: TRBJ1-1
cdr3_nt: TGTGCCAGCGGCCACACAGGGAACACTGAAGCTTTCTTT
cdr3_aa: CASGHTGNTEAFF

d_call: NA
cdr3_length: 15
v_call: TRBV5-1
clone_size: NA
j_call: TRBJ2-3
cdr3_nt: TGCGCCAGCAGCTCCATTAGCAGAAACACAGATACGCAGTATTTT
cdr3_aa: CASSSISRNTDTQYF

d_call: NA
cdr3_length: 15
v_call: TRBV18
clone_size: NA
j_call: TRBJ1-5
cdr3_nt: TGTGCCAGCTCACTCGACAGCACTTTGAATCAGCCCCAGCATTTT
cdr3_aa: CASSLDSTLNQPQHF

d_call: TRBD1
cdr3_length: 16
v_call: TRBV7-8
clone_size: NA
j_call: TRBJ2-7
cdr3_nt: TGTGCCAGCAGCTTCTTGAGGACAGGGATAATCTACGAGCAGTACTTC
cdr3_aa: CASSFLRTGIIYEQYF

d_call: TRBD1
cdr3_length: 16
v_call: TRBV12-3/TRBV12-4
clone_size: NA
j_call: TRBJ1-1
cdr3_nt: TGTGCCAGCACCCAGGGCAGGGGGTACATCAACACTGAAGCTTTCTTT
cdr3_aa: CASTQGRGYINTEAFF

d_call: NA
cdr3_length: 17
v_call: TRBV6-5
clone_size: many
j_call: TRBJ2-2
cdr3_nt: TGTGCCAGCAGTCACAGGGCCCCGGAATGGTACACCGGGGAGCTGTTTTTT
cdr3_aa: CASSHRAPEWYTGELFF

d_call: NA
cdr3_length: 12
v_call: TRBV6-6
clone_size: many
j_call: TRBJ1-1
cdr3_nt: TGTGCCAGCGATGGCCCCGCAGGTGAAGCTTTCTTT
cdr3_aa: CASDGPAGEAFF

d_call: TRBD2
cdr3_length: 17
v_call: TRBV12-3/TRBV12-4
clone_size: many
j_call: TRBJ2-3
cdr3_nt: TGTGCCAGCACCCCTTCCCTCCTAGCGGGAGGGGGAGATACGCAGTATTTT
cdr3_aa: CASTPSLLAGGGDTQYF

d_call: NA
cdr3_length: 13
v_call: TRBV12-3/TRBV12-4
clone_size: many
j_call: TRBJ2-7
cdr3_nt: TGTGCCAGCAGTTTAATTCGCTCCTACGAGCAGTACTTC
cdr3_aa: CASSLIRSYEQYF

d_call: TRBD1
cdr3_length: 13
v_call: TRBV20-1
clone_size: few
j_call: TRBJ2-7
cdr3_nt: TGCAGTGCTTCCCGACAGGGGATCTACGAGCAGTACTTC
cdr3_aa: CSASRQGIYEQYF

d_call: TRBD2
cdr3_length: 14
v_call: TRBV20-1
clone_size: NA
j_call: TRBJ2-7
cdr3_nt: TGCAGTGCTAGTCCCGTGAGCGGGAGGTACGAGCAGTACTTC
cdr3_aa: CSASPVSGRYEQYF

d_call: TRBD2
cdr3_length: 13
v_call: TRBV20-1
clone_size: NA
j_call: TRBJ2-1
cdr3_nt: TGCAGTGCTAGAGATCTAGCGGGAGGGCTTGGGTTCTTC
cdr3_aa: CSARDLAGGLGFF

d_call: NA
cdr3_length: 15
v_call: TRBV6-5
clone_size: NA
j_call: TRBJ2-3
cdr3_nt: TGTGCCAGCAGTTACTCGATGATAAGCACAGATACGCAGTATTTT
cdr3_aa: CASSYSMISTDTQYF

d_call: NA
cdr3_length: 14
v_call: TRBV9
clone_size: NA
j_call: TRBJ1-6
cdr3_nt: TGTGCCAGCAGCGCTACAAGTTATAATTCACCCCTCCACTTT
cdr3_aa: CASSATSYNSPLHF

d_call: NA
cdr3_length: 16
v_call: TRBV4-1
clone_size: few
j_call: TRBJ2-4
cdr3_nt: TGCGCCAGCAGCCAAGGCGACAGGCTTGGCAAAAACATTCAGTACTTC
cdr3_aa: CASSQGDRLGKNIQYF

d_call: TRBD1
cdr3_length: 13
v_call: TRBV7-6
clone_size: many
j_call: TRBJ2-7
cdr3_nt: TGTGCCAGCAGCCAAAGGGGGCAATACGAGCAGTACTTC
cdr3_aa: CASSQRGQYEQYF

d_call: NA
cdr3_length: 13
v_call: TRBV5-1
clone_size: few
j_call: TRBJ1-5
cdr3_nt: TGCGCCAGCAGCTTACGGGAGGATCAGCCCCAGCATTTT
cdr3_aa: CASSLREDQPQHF

d_call: NA
cdr3_length: 15
v_call: TRBV12-3/TRBV12-4
clone_size: many
j_call: TRBJ2-1
cdr3_nt: TGTGCCAGCAGTCGCCTCCGCAAAGGATACAATGAGCAGTTCTTC
cdr3_aa: CASSRLRKGYNEQFF

d_call: TRBD2
cdr3_length: 16
v_call: TRBV20-1
clone_size: NA
j_call: TRBJ2-1
cdr3_nt: TGCAGTGCCGCTACGGGACTAGCGGAGGGACATAATGAGCAGTTCTTC
cdr3_aa: CSAATGLAEGHNEQFF

d_call: NA
cdr3_length: 12
v_call: TRBV12-3/TRBV12-4
clone_size: NA
j_call: TRBJ1-1
cdr3_nt: TGTGCCAGCAGTTTGGGGGCCTCTGAAGCTTTCTTT
cdr3_aa: CASSLGASEAFF

d_call: NA
cdr3_length: 13
v_call: TRBV18
clone_size: NA
j_call: TRBJ2-7
cdr3_nt: TGTGCCAGCGGGGACGGACAGTCCTACGAGCAGTACTTC
cdr3_aa: CASGDGQSYEQYF

d_call: TRBD2
cdr3_length: 15
v_call: TRBV24-1
clone_size: many
j_call: TRBJ2-7
cdr3_nt: TGTGCCACCAGTGATGGGGCGACTAGCGGGACCGAGCAGTACTTC
cdr3_aa: CATSDGATSGTEQYF

d_call: TRBD1
cdr3_length: 15
v_call: TRBV3-1
clone_size: few
j_call: TRBJ2-7
cdr3_nt: TGTGCCAGCAGCCAATATCGGACAGGGGTGTACGAGCAGTACTTC
cdr3_aa: CASSQYRTGVYEQYF